Listed below are T cell receptor beta chains from one sample, sequenced in a study of coeliac disease. The method was immunoSEQ multiplex PCR; TCRdb's version includes in-frame clones alone and lacks a portion of them. The repertoire holds several thousand clones, with around three fifths as singletons. Source material: intraepithelial lymphocytes from the gut. The receptors come from a woman aged 60 to 75 with celiac disease. CDR3s include the opening cysteine and the closing phenylalanine or tryptophan. The order of the fields is J gene, V gene, clone size, D gene, CDR3 protein, CDR3 DNA. D genes are given only for firm matches. Only some rows state a clone size, as once, few, many or a class for expanded clones.

TRBJ1-2 TRBV9 NA NA CASSVDTGALYGYTF TGTGCCAGCAGCGTAGATACAGGAGCACTCTATGGCTACACCTTC
TRBJ2-5 TRBV9 NA NA CASSGVQETQYF TGTGCCAGCAGCGGCGTCCAAGAGACCCAGTACTTC
TRBJ1-3 TRBV4-1 NA NA CASSHPSGGNPNTIYF TGCGCCAGCAGCCATCCCAGCGGGGGGAACCCAAACACCATATATTTT
TRBJ2-5 TRBV7-3 NA NA CASSPAGGQETQYF TGTGCCAGCAGCCCCGCCGGGGGCCAAGAGACCCAGTACTTC
TRBJ2-5 TRBV6-5 medium-sized TRBD1 CASSFRDRGPETQYF TGTGCCAGCAGTTTCCGGGACAGGGGGCCAGAGACCCAGTACTTC
TRBJ2-3 TRBV10-3 medium-sized TRBD2 CAIRVAGGTDTQYF TGTGCCATCAGGGTAGCGGGAGGGACAGATACGCAGTATTTT
TRBJ1-2 TRBV11-2 NA NA CASSQGPYGYTF TGTGCCAGCAGCCAGGGCCCCTATGGCTACACCTTC
TRBJ1-1 TRBV4-1 NA NA CASSQVEGDTEAFF TGCGCCAGCAGCCAAGTTGAGGGGGACACTGAAGCTTTCTTT
TRBJ2-7 TRBV27 NA NA CASSFGGSLYEQYF TGTGCCAGCAGTTTTGGGGGGAGCCTCTACGAGCAGTACTTC
TRBJ2-1 TRBV19 NA NA CASSDRPATYNEQFF TGTGCCAGTAGCGACAGGCCGGCGACTTACAATGAGCAGTTCTTC
TRBJ1-4 TRBV6-1 NA NA CASSEARAREKLFF TGTGCCAGCAGTGAAGCCAGGGCTCGTGAAAAACTGTTTTTT
TRBJ2-1 TRBV29-1 NA TRBD2 CSVTKGGLAIDEQFF TGCAGCGTCACGAAAGGAGGACTAGCGATCGATGAGCAGTTCTTC
TRBJ1-2 TRBV28 NA NA CASSNLPTGLGDGYTF TGTGCCAGCAGCAACCTACCTACAGGGTTGGGAGATGGCTACACCTTC
TRBJ2-5 TRBV7-9 NA TRBD2 CASSFGTSGEETQYF TGTGCCAGCAGCTTCGGGACTAGCGGGGAAGAGACCCAGTACTTC
TRBJ1-2 TRBV6-6 once TRBD1 CASSRTGDPYGYTF TGTGCCAGCAGTCGGACAGGGGATCCCTATGGCTACACCTTC
TRBJ2-3 TRBV11-3 NA NA CASSLGARRDADTQYF TGTGCCAGCAGCTTAGGCGCCAGGCGGGACGCAGATACGCAGTATTTT